This T cell receptor (beta chain) was sequenced during a study of immune characterization of retroperitoneal liposarcoma. MiXCR was run by TCRdb on the PCR reads, yielding one entry per CDR3 protein. The sample has about 10,000 distinct CDR3 sequences, approximately 30% seen once. There are 16 residues in the CDR3. Germline values: CDR1 SGHNT, CDR2 YENEEA. V was pared by 0 bases and J by 13 bases, with 13 bases of the junction left unmatched. This clonotype was seen only a few times. The specimen sequenced was tumor tissue. This clonotype was obtained from a male donor with retroperitoneal liposarcoma. J is TRBJ2-4 and V is TRBV11-3; 9 bases match TRBD2. The CDR3 coding sequence is TGTGCCAGCAGCTTAGAATTAGCGGGAGACGGCGATGAGCAGTACTTC. Protein sequence: CASSLELAGDGDEQYF. Complete variable domain (other parts from reference TRBV11-3 and TRBJ2-4): EAGVVQSPRYKIIEKKQPVAFWCNPISGHNTLYWYLQNLGQGPELLIRYENEEAVDDSQLPKDRFSAERLKGVDSTLKIQPAELGDSAVYLCASSLELAGDGDEQYFGAGTRLSVL.